These 25 T cell receptor beta chains share one sample of origin, sequenced in a study of shared clonotypes between healthy human individuals. Generated by immunoSEQ multiplex PCR, the TCRdb table keeps only in-frame clones and is missing some. Of a few million clones listed, roughly nine tenths are singletons. The sequenced sample consisted of naive CD4+ T cells sorted from blood. Subset in this sample: CD45RA+ positively selected. The receptor source for this set is a man between 18 and 35 years old in good health.

The gene calls are TRBV6-5 and TRBJ1-5, with D possibly being TRBD1 (5 bases). This CDR3 is built from 13 residues. CDR1 and CDR2 from the germline V gene are MNHEY and SVGAGI. The germline V and J ends were trimmed by 8 bases and 7 bases, with 15 bases remaining between them. The chain's CDR3 is CASGGGVRQPQHF. CDR3 in DNA: TGTGCCAGCGGGGGAGGAGTGAGGCAGCCCCAGCATTTT.

This rearrangement joins TRBV7-2 to TRBJ1-5; maybe TRBD1 (6 bases). V was trimmed by 3 bases and J by 7 bases, leaving 16 bases between them. The CDR3 runs to 15 residues. Germline V gene data show CDR1 as SGHTA and CDR2 as FQGNSA. Here the CDR3 reads CASSFLGARGQPQHF. In nucleotides, the CDR3 is TGTGCCAGCAGCTTTTTAGGGGCAAGGGGGCAGCCCCAGCATTTT.

The CDR3 DNA sequence: TGTGCCAGCAGTACCCACCAGGGGGTCTTGGCGTATGAGCAGTTCTTC. It specifies CASSTHQGVLAYEQFF. This chain uses TRBV6-6 with TRBJ2-1, with TRBD1 matching 7 bases. Germline V CDR1 and CDR2: MNHNY, SVGAGI (reference sequence). The CDR3 runs 16 residues. V trimming: 5 bases; J trimming: 8 bases; junction bases outside the gene matches: 15.

V is TRBV25-1 and J is TRBJ2-5, with D tentatively TRBD1 (6 bases). Trimming removed 4 bases from V and 2 bases from J, with 17 bases in between. Looked up from germline, CDR1 is MGHDK and CDR2 is SYGVNS. This CDR3 has 16 amino acids. CDR3 protein: CASSVLVTGLQETQYF. The DNA of the CDR3 is TGTGCCAGCAGTGTTCTTGTGACAGGACTTCAAGAGACCCAGTACTTC.

The V gene is TRBV11-2, the J gene TRBJ2-5, with D unclear. This CDR3 spans 14 amino acids. Germline V gene data show CDR1 as SGHAT and CDR2 as FQNNGV. V lost 3 bases, J lost 1 base, and 9 bases lay in between. The DNA of the CDR3 is TGTGCCAGCAGCTTTTCAAGGGCCCAAGAGACCCAGTACTTC. Protein: CASSFSRAQETQYF. Together with reference TRBV11-2 and TRBJ2-5, the CDR3 gives the full variable domain: EAGVAQSPRYKIIEKRQSVAFWCNPISGHATLYWYQQILGQGPKLLIQFQNNGVVDDSQLPKDRFSAERLKGVDSTLKIQPAKLEDSAVYLCASSFSRAQETQYFGPGTRLLVL.

On this clone itself: Within the sample, other DNA sequences also encode this same CDR3. The V and J genes are TRBV7-2 and TRBJ2-5; D gene unclear. The V gene lost 3 bases and the J gene lost 5 bases, with 7 bases spanning the gap. This CDR3 region has 12 residues. Germline CDR1 and CDR2: SGHTA and FQGNSA. CDR3 nucleotides: TGTGCCAGCAGCTTTGGTGGGGAGACCCAGTACTTC. The encoded protein is CASSFGGETQYF.

The CDR3 region is CASSTHRGSNQPQHF. CDR3 bases: TGTGCCAGCAGTACCCACAGGGGGAGCAATCAGCCCCAGCATTTT. The V gene is TRBV6-5, the J gene TRBJ1-5, with 8 bases matching TRBD1. Germline assignment: CDR1 MNHEY and CDR2 SVGAGI. V lost 5 bases to trimming and J lost 1 base; unmatched junction nucleotides: 4. The CDR3 length is 15 residues.

The rearrangement links TRBV5-1 to TRBJ2-3; D remains unclear. Trimming pared 0 bases from V and 5 bases from J, leaving 10 bases between. The CDR3 runs 14 residues. The germline V gene encodes CDR1 SGHRS and CDR2 YFSETQ. The DNA for the CDR3 is TGCGCCAGCAGCTTGGGCCAGCAATTAGATACGCAGTATTTT. This translates into CASSLGQQLDTQYF.

Comment on this clone: This sample includes further DNA sequences coding for the same CDR3. The J gene is TRBJ2-5, the V gene TRBV19; 7 bases agree with TRBD1. J gave up 5 bases and V 3 bases, and 3 bases lay outside the gene matches. This CDR3 comprises 13 residues. CDR1 LNHDA and CDR2 SQIVND come from the germline V gene (reference sequence). CDR3 in amino acids: CASSIDRAETQYF. CDR3 nucleotide sequence: TGTGCCAGTAGTATCGACAGGGCGGAGACCCAGTACTTC. Drawing the rest from reference TRBV19 and TRBJ2-5, the complete variable domain is DGGITQSPKYLFRKEGQNVTLSCEQNLNHDAMYWYRQDPGQGLRLIYYSQIVNDFQKGDIAEGYSVSREKKESFPLTVTSAQKNPTAFYLCASSIDRAETQYFGPGTRLLVL.

The chain combines TRBV7-2 with TRBJ1-4; maybe TRBD1 (6 bases). V shed 1 base and J shed 8 bases, with 17 bases lying between them. Germline CDR1 reads SGHTA; CDR2 reads FQGNSA. CDR3 length: 16 residues. In nucleotides, the CDR3 is TGTGCCAGCAGCTTAGAGCGGGGGGCGAACAGCGAAAAACTGTTTTTT. Its protein product is CASSLERGANSEKLFF.

Note on this clone: Within the sample, other DNA sequences also encode this same CDR3. This sequence joins TRBV5-1 and TRBJ1-4; D unresolved. Germline lookup yields CDR1 SGHRS and CDR2 YFSETQ. The CDR3 has 13 amino acids. With 0 bases removed from V and 8 bases from J, the gap between germline ends came to 8 bases. CDR3 DNA: TGCGCCAGCAGCTTGGGCGGTCGGGAAAAACTGTTTTTT. The encoded protein is CASSLGGREKLFF.

The chain joins TRBV6-1 to TRBJ1-6, with D hard to call. The germline gives CDR1 MNHNS, CDR2 SASEGT. V was trimmed by 3 bases and J by 11 bases, leaving 14 bases between them. The CDR3 is made up of 14 amino acids. CDR3 coding DNA: TGTGCCAGCAGTGACCAGCACGGCCTTCCACCCCTCCACTTT. The encoded protein is CASSDQHGLPPLHF.

The gene calls are TRBV5-4 and TRBJ2-6; tentative D call: TRBD2 (6 bases). Germline CDR1 is SGHNT and CDR2 is YYREEE (reference sequence). The CDR3 length is 18 residues. Trimming pared 1 base from V and 0 bases from J, leaving 14 bases between. The CDR3 sequence: CASSLRRGTASGANVLTF. CDR3 in DNA: TGTGCCAGCAGCTTGCGGCGCGGGACCGCCTCTGGGGCCAACGTCCTGACTTTC.

For this clone: Other DNA sequences from this sample encode an identical CDR3 as well. The chain has TRBV5-1 and TRBJ1-3; D remains ambiguous. The length of the CDR3 is 14 residues. Trimming pared 2 bases from V and 0 bases from J, leaving 6 bases between. Germline lookup yields CDR1 SGHRS and CDR2 YFSETQ. The CDR3 protein is CASSLASSGNTIYF. CDR3 coding DNA: TGCGCCAGCAGCTTAGCTAGCTCTGGAAACACCATATATTTT.

This sequence joins TRBV30 and TRBJ2-7; D is tentatively TRBD1 or TRBD2 (5 bases each). This CDR3 contains 13 residues. Germline values: CDR1 GTSNPN, CDR2 SVGIG (reference sequence). Trimming removed 2 bases from V and 3 bases from J, with 11 bases in between. CDR3 sequence (DNA): TGTGCCTGGAGTCCGGGACCGAACTACGAGCAGTACTTC. Protein product: CAWSPGPNYEQYF.

This clone was found once. The chain combines TRBV19 with TRBJ2-1, with 8 bases fitting TRBD2. Unmatched junction bases numbered 5, after V lost 4 bases and J lost 6 bases. CDR3 size: 14 residues. In germline, CDR1 is LNHDA, CDR2 SQIVND (reference sequence). As DNA, the CDR3 is TGTGCCAGTAGTAGGTTAGCGGGGTTCAATGAGCAGTTCTTC. Residues: CASSRLAGFNEQFF. The variable domain in full, completed from reference TRBV19 and TRBJ2-1, reads DGGITQSPKYLFRKEGQNVTLSCEQNLNHDAMYWYRQDPGQGLRLIYYSQIVNDFQKGDIAEGYSVSREKKESFPLTVTSAQKNPTAFYLCASSRLAGFNEQFFGPGTRLTVL.

This clone was seen once. The V call is TRBV7-2, the J call TRBJ2-1, with TRBD2 matching 9 bases. The CDR3 extends over 15 amino acids. The V segment lost 0 bases and the J segment 8 bases; nucleotides outside the gene matches: 5. The germline gives CDR1 SGHTA, CDR2 FQGNSA. CDR3 nucleotide sequence: TGTGCCAGCAGCTTAGCAGCGGGAGGACGTCATGAGCAGTTCTTC. The encoded protein is CASSLAAGGRHEQFF.

The V and J genes are TRBV10-3 and TRBJ2-2; TRBD1 matches 8 bases. Germline V lookup: CDR1 ENHRY, CDR2 SYGVKD. The CDR3 length is 17 residues. J was trimmed by 1 base and V by 3 bases; bases with no gene match: 7. CDR3 protein: CAISESSGTGNTGELFF. The DNA of the CDR3 is TGTGCCATCAGTGAATCCTCCGGGACAGGGAACACCGGGGAGCTGTTTTTT.

The genes are TRBV18 and TRBJ2-7, with 9 bases aligning to TRBD2. Trimming took 2 bases from V and 5 from J; bases not matched to a gene: 4. Germline values: CDR1 KGHSH, CDR2 LQKENI. This CDR3 is 14 amino acids long. CDR3 residues: CASSPVAGVNEQYF. DNA for the CDR3: TGTGCCAGCTCACCAGTAGCGGGAGTGAACGAGCAGTACTTC. Supplemented by reference TRBV18 and TRBJ2-7, the full variable domain reads NAGVMQNPRHLVRRRGQEARLRCSPMKGHSHVYWYRQLPEEGLKFMVYLQKENIIDESGMPKERFSAEFPKEGPSILRIQQVVRGDSAAYFCASSPVAGVNEQYFGPGTRLTVT.

The J gene is TRBJ2-1, the V gene TRBV6-5; D is perhaps TRBD1 or TRBD2 (6 bases each). CDR3 length: 13 residues. The V gene lost 4 bases and the J gene lost 9 bases, with 13 bases spanning the gap. Germline CDR1 and CDR2: MNHEY and SVGAGI. Here the CDR3 reads CASSWGAEGEQFF. The CDR3 DNA follows: TGTGCCAGCAGTTGGGGGGCTGAGGGTGAGCAGTTCTTC.

This chain joins TRBV19 and TRBJ2-2, with D tentatively TRBD1 or TRBD2 (5 bases each). Trimming removed 7 bases at V and 5 bases at J, with 11 bases between. CDR1 and CDR2 from the germline V gene are LNHDA and SQIVND (reference sequence). The CDR3 contains 13 residues. The CDR3 reads CASILGVTGELFF. In nucleotides, the CDR3 is TGTGCCAGTATCTTGGGGGTAACCGGGGAGCTGTTTTTT.

The J gene is TRBJ2-5, the V gene TRBV7-6, with D perhaps TRBD1 or TRBD2 (5 bases each). V lost 5 bases and J lost 5, with 15 bases in between. This CDR3 contains 14 residues. Germline CDR1 reads SGHVS; CDR2 reads FNYEAQ. Here the CDR3 reads CASSQKPEGETQYF. The CDR3 nucleotides read TGTGCCAGCAGCCAAAAGCCCGAGGGGGAGACCCAGTACTTC.

Of note for this clone: Within the sample, other DNA sequences also encode this same CDR3. The chain carries TRBV28 and TRBJ2-7; D is unclear. Trimming took off 8 bases at V and 0 bases at J, with 5 bases between the two ends. In germline, CDR1 is MDHEN, CDR2 SYDVKM. The CDR3 length is 11 residues. The CDR3: CASSSSYEQYF. The CDR3 bases are TGTGCCAGCTCCTCCTCCTACGAGCAGTACTTC. The variable domain in full, completed from reference TRBV28 and TRBJ2-7, reads DVKVTQSSRYLVKRTGEKVFLECVQDMDHENMFWYRQDPGLGLRLIYFSYDVKMKEKGDIPEGYSVSREKKERFSLILESASTNQTSMYLCASSSSYEQYFGPGTRLTVT.

This chain uses TRBV7-9 with TRBJ1-1; no reliable D call. Germline V gene lookup returns CDR1 SEHNR and CDR2 FQNEAQ (reference sequence). The CDR3 has 13 amino acids. V was clipped by 5 bases and J by 4 bases, with 11 bases between them. CDR3 region: CASSPGVSTEAFF. The DNA for the CDR3 is TGTGCCAGCAGCCCCGGGGTTAGCACTGAAGCTTTCTTT.

This rearrangement joins TRBV4-1 to TRBJ1-4; D is uncertain. V dropped 0 bases and J dropped 4 bases, with 6 bases sitting between them. This CDR3 is 14 amino acids long. Germline CDR1 and CDR2: MGHRA and YSYEKL. The CDR3 loop reads CASSQDSLNEKLFF. CDR3 DNA sequence: TGCGCCAGCAGCCAAGATTCGCTTAATGAAAAACTGTTTTTT.